The 25 T cell receptor beta chains below all came from one sample that was sequenced in a study of shared clonotypes between healthy human individuals. Assay: immunoSEQ multiplex PCR; the TCRdb copy retains only in-frame clones and omits some. The data hold roughly 2,300,000 clones, with 80% to 95% observed a single time. The sample comprised naive CD4+ T cells from PBMCs. Described subset: CD45RA+ positively selected. These receptors all come from a man between 18 and 29 years old in good health. Some clones in this sample may be carry-over from other donors' samples.

This chain connects TRBV5-1 to TRBJ2-1; 11 bases line up with TRBD2. This CDR3 has 14 residues. From germline, CDR1 is SGHRS and CDR2 YFSETQ. Trimming cost V 5 bases and J 4 bases; bases outside gene matches: 2. The CDR3 protein is CASRLAGVYNEQFF. CDR3 DNA: TGCGCCAGCAGACTAGCGGGGGTTTACAATGAGCAGTTCTTC.

This chain connects TRBV7-9 to TRBJ2-7, with 10 bases fitting TRBD2. The germline V gene has CDR1 SEHNR and CDR2 FQNEAQ (reference sequence). The CDR3 runs to 15 residues. Trimming removed 2 bases from V and 5 bases from J; junction bases left unmatched: 6. CDR3 region: CASSLSGTSENEQYF. CDR3 nucleotide sequence: TGTGCCAGCAGCTTATCCGGGACTAGCGAAAACGAGCAGTACTTC.

V gene TRBV11-3 combines with J gene TRBJ2-1; the match to TRBD2 covers 15 bases. Germline values: CDR1 SGHNT, CDR2 YENEEA. The junction had 5 bases not matched to a gene; V was cut back by 5 bases and J by 6 bases. This CDR3 region has 16 residues. The CDR3 DNA reads as TGTGCCAGCAGCCGCCGGACTAGCGGGAGGGGCAATGAGCAGTTCTTC. It codes for CASSRRTSGRGNEQFF.

J is TRBJ1-5 and V is TRBV7-3, with D unclear. The ends were cut back, 2 bases at V and 6 bases at J, with 8 bases in the middle. Germline V gives CDR1 SGHTA, CDR2 FQGTGA. The CDR3 has 13 residues. The CDR3 nucleotides read TGTGCCAGCAGCTTATCCCGGGGTCAGCCCCAGCATTTT. It yields the protein CASSLSRGQPQHF.

The genes are TRBV6-5 and TRBJ2-7; TRBD1 agrees at 11 bases. Looked up from germline, CDR1 is MNHEY and CDR2 is SVGAGI. This CDR3 contains 15 residues. The trim removed 6 bases at V and 0 bases at J, leaving 4 bases unmatched. CDR3 loop: CASRRDRGSSYEQYF. Written as DNA, the CDR3 is TGTGCCAGCAGGAGGGACAGGGGGTCCTCCTACGAGCAGTACTTC.

The genes are TRBV4-1 and TRBJ2-3; D not resolved. CDR3 length: 15 residues. In germline, CDR1 is MGHRA, CDR2 YSYEKL. V gave up 0 bases and J gave up 4 bases, with 11 bases separating them. CDR3 protein: CASSQDRLLADTQYF. The CDR3 coding sequence is TGCGCCAGCAGCCAAGATAGACTTCTGGCAGATACGCAGTATTTT.

The rearrangement joins TRBV9 to TRBJ2-3, with 8 bases lining up with TRBD2. CDR1 SGDLS and CDR2 YYNGEE come from the germline V gene. After removal of 5 bases from V and 6 bases from J, the junction contained 8 bases not matched to a gene. This CDR3 contains 14 residues. Here the CDR3 reads CASSSLSGSDTQYF. The CDR3 DNA reads TGTGCCAGCAGTTCCCTAAGCGGGAGTGATACGCAGTATTTT. Drawing the rest from reference TRBV9 and TRBJ2-3, the complete variable domain is DSGVTQTPKHLITATGQRVTLRCSPRSGDLSVYWYQQSLDQGLQFLIQYYNGEERAKGNILERFSAQQFPDLHSELNLSSLELGDSALYFCASSSLSGSDTQYFGPGTRLTVL.

The J gene is TRBJ1-2, the V gene TRBV6-5, with 9 bases aligning to TRBD1. This CDR3 has 15 residues. With V trimmed by 2 bases and J by 4 bases, 5 bases remained unmatched. In germline, CDR1 is MNHEY, CDR2 SVGAGI. CDR3 nucleotide sequence: TGTGCCAGCAGTTACGCGACAGGGGGGAGCTATGGCTACACCTTC. Translation gives CASSYATGGSYGYTF.

The V gene is TRBV5-1, the J gene TRBJ2-3; possibly TRBD1 for D (7 bases). Per the germline V gene, CDR1 is SGHRS and CDR2 is YFSETQ. The ends were cut back, 4 bases at V and 3 bases at J, with 15 bases in the middle. CDR3 length: 15 amino acids. The CDR3 reads CASSEHQGGTDTQYF. CDR3 coding DNA: TGCGCCAGCAGCGAACACCAGGGGGGAACAGATACGCAGTATTTT.

This clone was counted a single time. The chain uses TRBV6-1 and TRBJ2-2, with D tentatively TRBD1 (6 bases). V lost 2 bases and J lost 2, with 9 bases in between. The CDR3 has 15 amino acids. Germline V gives CDR1 MNHNS, CDR2 SASEGT. CDR3 in DNA: TGTGCCAGCAGTGAACCAGGGGCCAACACCGGGGAGCTGTTTTTT. Protein sequence: CASSEPGANTGELFF.

The chain joins TRBV19 to TRBJ2-7; D remains ambiguous. The CDR3 spans 14 residues. V was pared by 4 bases and J by 0 bases, with 10 bases between. Germline V gives CDR1 LNHDA, CDR2 SQIVND (reference sequence). The CDR3 coding sequence is TGTGCCAGTAGTACCAGGACGGGCTCCTACGAGCAGTACTTC. Protein: CASSTRTGSYEQYF.

The chain carries TRBV28 and TRBJ2-7, with D possibly TRBD2 on 5 matching bases. Germline CDR1 and CDR2: MDHEN and SYDVKM. V lost 5 bases and J lost 4, with 21 bases in between. The CDR3 spans 16 residues. The CDR3 protein is CASSIPGSRMAYEQYF. The CDR3 DNA sequence: TGTGCCAGCAGTATCCCGGGGTCCCGGATGGCTTACGAGCAGTACTTC.

The chain joins TRBV19 to TRBJ2-3, with D perhaps matching TRBD1 or TRBD2 (5 bases each). The CDR3 loop spans 13 amino acids. Germline CDR1 and CDR2: LNHDA and SQIVND (reference sequence). V lost 5 bases, J lost 5 bases, and 11 bases lay in between. The CDR3 loop is CASSEGTGDTQYF. In DNA, the CDR3 is TGTGCCAGTAGTGAGGGGACGGGAGATACGCAGTATTTT.

The chain uses TRBV5-1 and TRBJ2-5; D unclear. Germline V gene sequence: CDR1 SGHRS, CDR2 YFSETQ. Trimming left V 4 bases short and J 1 base short, with 14 bases between. CDR3 length equals 15 residues. CDR3 loop: CASSLQQPSQETQYF. CDR3 in DNA: TGCGCCAGCAGCCTCCAGCAGCCTTCCCAAGAGACCCAGTACTTC.

This rearrangement joins TRBV28 to TRBJ1-1; no reliable D call. This CDR3 spans 14 amino acids. CDR1 is MDHEN and CDR2 is SYDVKM in the germline V gene. The ends were cut back, 5 bases at V and 4 bases at J, with 14 bases in the middle. The DNA of the CDR3 is TGTGCCAGCAGTCGTTTACAAGGTTCCACTGAAGCTTTCTTT. This translates into CASSRLQGSTEAFF.

The gene calls are TRBV11-2 and TRBJ2-7, with D maybe TRBD2 (5 bases). CDR1 is SGHAT, CDR2 FQNNGV, per germline. This CDR3 is built from 17 residues. V was shortened by 5 bases and J by 2 bases, with 22 bases between the two germline ends. The CDR3 here is CASSLTERLLTPYEQYF. CDR3 nucleotide sequence: TGTGCCAGCAGCCTTACAGAGCGACTACTTACCCCCTACGAGCAGTACTTC.

The rearrangement joins TRBV19 to TRBJ1-2; a possible D gene is TRBD1 (5 bases). From germline, CDR1 is LNHDA and CDR2 SQIVND (reference sequence). The V end was cut by 3 bases, the J end by 8 bases, with 16 bases between. The CDR3 is 14 residues long. The CDR3 here is CASSIGAHAPGYTF. In nucleotides, the CDR3 is TGTGCCAGTAGTATCGGGGCTCACGCCCCGGGCTACACCTTC. Based on the CDR3 plus reference TRBV19 and TRBJ1-2, the full variable domain is DGGITQSPKYLFRKEGQNVTLSCEQNLNHDAMYWYRQDPGQGLRLIYYSQIVNDFQKGDIAEGYSVSREKKESFPLTVTSAQKNPTAFYLCASSIGAHAPGYTFGSGTRLTVV.

In this sample, this clone turned up once. The genes are TRBV6-1 and TRBJ1-2, with D maybe TRBD1 (6 bases). The ends were cut back, 8 bases at V and 5 bases at J, with 12 bases in the middle. The germline V gene has CDR1 MNHNS and CDR2 SASEGT. This CDR3 region has 12 residues. The CDR3 bases are TGTGCCAGCGCCGGGACAACTTATGGCTACACCTTC. As protein: CASAGTTYGYTF.

CDR3 residues: CASSTRGRGTHNGYTF. CDR3 nucleotide sequence: TGTGCCAGTAGTACCCGAGGAAGAGGGACCCACAATGGCTACACCTTC. V and J are TRBV19 and TRBJ1-2; tentatively, D is TRBD1 (5 bases). Per germline, CDR1 LNHDA and CDR2 SQIVND (reference sequence). V was trimmed by 4 bases and J by 6 bases, leaving 21 bases between them. The CDR3 consists of 16 residues.

The genes are TRBV6-1 and TRBJ1-2; D perhaps matches TRBD1 (5 bases). The length of the CDR3 is 15 residues. CDR1 MNHNS and CDR2 SASEGT come from the germline V gene. Trimming shortened V by 4 bases and J by 4 bases, and 16 bases separated the two germline ends. The CDR3 reads CASSGEGRGSYGYTF. The CDR3 DNA follows: TGTGCCAGCAGTGGGGAGGGTAGGGGCAGCTATGGCTACACCTTC.

The chain joins TRBV28 to TRBJ2-5; D uncertain. Trimming took 7 bases from V and 1 from J, leaving 13 bases between them. This CDR3 contains 14 residues. CDR1 is MDHEN, CDR2 SYDVKM, per germline. DNA for the CDR3: TGTGCCAGCAACCCGGCCGATACCCAAGAGACCCAGTACTTC. This gives the protein CASNPADTQETQYF.

The rearrangement links TRBV10-3 to TRBJ2-7, with 7 bases fitting TRBD1. This CDR3 region has 13 residues. CDR1 is ENHRY, CDR2 SYGVKD, per germline. Trimming took 2 bases from V and 3 from J; bases not matched to a gene: 1. CDR3: CAISEDRVYEQYF. The CDR3 DNA sequence: TGTGCCATCAGTGAGGACAGGGTCTACGAGCAGTACTTC.

V and J are TRBV7-6 and TRBJ2-1; 12 bases agree with TRBD2. The V gene end was trimmed by 1 base and the J gene end by 7 bases; junction bases not matched to a gene: 14. The CDR3 covers 19 residues. CDR1 and CDR2 from the germline V gene are SGHVS and FNYEAQ. The CDR3 reads CASSLETSSGRATRNEQFF. The CDR3 nucleotides read TGTGCCAGCAGCTTAGAAACTTCTAGCGGGAGGGCCACAAGAAATGAGCAGTTCTTC.

This chain uses TRBV27 with TRBJ2-5; a possible D gene is TRBD2 (6 bases). The CDR3 consists of 11 residues. V was pared by 2 bases and J by 10 bases, with 8 bases between. Germline assignment: CDR1 MNHEY and CDR2 SMNVEV (reference sequence). CDR3 sequence: CASSLAGSQYF. CDR3 DNA sequence: TGTGCCAGCAGTTTAGCGGGGAGCCAGTACTTC.

This chain uses TRBV27 with TRBJ2-7; D not resolved. Germline lookup yields CDR1 MNHEY and CDR2 SMNVEV (reference sequence). The CDR3 contains 14 residues. With 6 bases removed from V and 5 bases from J, the gap between germline ends came to 17 bases. The CDR3 nucleotides read TGTGCCAGCAGCCGAGTAAGCCCCACCCACGAGCAGTACTTC. Residues: CASSRVSPTHEQYF.